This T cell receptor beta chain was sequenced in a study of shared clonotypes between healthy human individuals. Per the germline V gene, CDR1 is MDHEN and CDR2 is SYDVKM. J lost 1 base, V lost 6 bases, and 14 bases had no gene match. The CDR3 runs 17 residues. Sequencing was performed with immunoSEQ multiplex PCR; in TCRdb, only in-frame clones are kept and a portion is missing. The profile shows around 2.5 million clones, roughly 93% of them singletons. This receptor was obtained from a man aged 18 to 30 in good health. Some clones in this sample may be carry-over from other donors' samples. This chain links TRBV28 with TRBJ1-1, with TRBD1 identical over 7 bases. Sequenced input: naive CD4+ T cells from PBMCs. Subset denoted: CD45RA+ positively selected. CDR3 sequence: CASRPGGSKGANTEAFF. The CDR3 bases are TGTGCCAGCAGGCCCGGCGGTAGCAAGGGGGCGAACACTGAAGCTTTCTTT.